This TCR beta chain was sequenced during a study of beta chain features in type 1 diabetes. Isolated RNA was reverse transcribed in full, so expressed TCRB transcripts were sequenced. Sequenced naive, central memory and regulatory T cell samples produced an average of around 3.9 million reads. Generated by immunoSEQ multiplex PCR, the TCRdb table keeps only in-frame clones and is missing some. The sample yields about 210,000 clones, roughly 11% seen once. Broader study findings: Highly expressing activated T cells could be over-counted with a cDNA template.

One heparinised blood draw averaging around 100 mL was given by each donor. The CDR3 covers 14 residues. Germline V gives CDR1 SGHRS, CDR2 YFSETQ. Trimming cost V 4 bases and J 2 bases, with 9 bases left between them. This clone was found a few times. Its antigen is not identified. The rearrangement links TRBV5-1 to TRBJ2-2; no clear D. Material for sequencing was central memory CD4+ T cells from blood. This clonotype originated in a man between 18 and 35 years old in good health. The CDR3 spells CASSPDTNTGELFF. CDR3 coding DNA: TGCGCCAGCAGCCCCGACACTAACACCGGGGAGCTGTTTTTT.